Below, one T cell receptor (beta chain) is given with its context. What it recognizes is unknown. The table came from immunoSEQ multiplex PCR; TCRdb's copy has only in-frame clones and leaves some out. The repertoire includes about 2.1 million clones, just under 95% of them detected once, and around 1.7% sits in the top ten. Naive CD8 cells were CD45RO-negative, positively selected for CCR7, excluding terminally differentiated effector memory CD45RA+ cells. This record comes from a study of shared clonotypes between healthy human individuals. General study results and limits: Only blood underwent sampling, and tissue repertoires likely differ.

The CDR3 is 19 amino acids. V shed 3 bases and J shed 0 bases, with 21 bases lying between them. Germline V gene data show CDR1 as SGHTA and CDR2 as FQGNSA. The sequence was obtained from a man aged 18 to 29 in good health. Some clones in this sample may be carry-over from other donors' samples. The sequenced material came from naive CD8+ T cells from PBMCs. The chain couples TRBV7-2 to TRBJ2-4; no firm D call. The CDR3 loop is CASSFSSEFVKLAKNIQYF. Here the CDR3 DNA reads TGTGCCAGCAGCTTTTCCAGCGAATTTGTGAAACTAGCCAAAAACATTCAGTACTTC. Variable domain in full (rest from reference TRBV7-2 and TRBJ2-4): GAGVSQSPSNKVTEKGKDVELRCDPISGHTALYWYRQSLGQGLEFLIYFQGNSAPDKSGLPSDRFSAERTGGSVSTLTIQRTQQEDSAVYLCASSFSSEFVKLAKNIQYFGAGTRLSVL.